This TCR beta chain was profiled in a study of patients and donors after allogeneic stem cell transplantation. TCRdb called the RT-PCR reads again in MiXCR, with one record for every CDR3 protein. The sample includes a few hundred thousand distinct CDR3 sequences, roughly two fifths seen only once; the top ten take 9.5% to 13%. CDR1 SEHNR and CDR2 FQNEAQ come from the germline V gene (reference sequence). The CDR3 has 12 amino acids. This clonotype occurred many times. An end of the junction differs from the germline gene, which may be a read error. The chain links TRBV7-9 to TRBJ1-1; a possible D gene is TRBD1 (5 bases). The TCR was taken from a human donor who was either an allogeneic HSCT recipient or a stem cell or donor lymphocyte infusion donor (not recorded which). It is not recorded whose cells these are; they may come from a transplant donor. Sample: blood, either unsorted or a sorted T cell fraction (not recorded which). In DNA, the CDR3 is TGTGCCAGCAGTTTAGGGGTAACTGAAGCTTTCTTT. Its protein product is CASSLGVTEAFF.